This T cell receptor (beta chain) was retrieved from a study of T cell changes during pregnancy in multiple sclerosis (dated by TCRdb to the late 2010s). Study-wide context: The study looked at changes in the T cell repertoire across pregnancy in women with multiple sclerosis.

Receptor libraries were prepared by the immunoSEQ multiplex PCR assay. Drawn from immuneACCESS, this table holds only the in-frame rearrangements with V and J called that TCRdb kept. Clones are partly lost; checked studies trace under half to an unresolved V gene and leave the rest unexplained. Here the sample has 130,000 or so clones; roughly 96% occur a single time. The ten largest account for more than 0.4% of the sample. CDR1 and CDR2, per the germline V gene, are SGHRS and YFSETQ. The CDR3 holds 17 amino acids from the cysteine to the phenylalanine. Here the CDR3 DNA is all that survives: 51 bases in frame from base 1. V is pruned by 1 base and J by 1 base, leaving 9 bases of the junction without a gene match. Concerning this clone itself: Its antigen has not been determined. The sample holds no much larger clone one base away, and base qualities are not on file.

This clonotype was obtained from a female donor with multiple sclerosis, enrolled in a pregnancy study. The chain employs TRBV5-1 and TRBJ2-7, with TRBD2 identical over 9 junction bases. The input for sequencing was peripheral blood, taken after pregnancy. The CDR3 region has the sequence CASSLNHLAGRSYEQYF. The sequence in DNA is TGCGCCAGCAGCTTGAACCACCTAGCGGGAAGATCCTACGAGCAGTACTTC.